This TCR beta chain was profiled in a study of T cell responses to AZD1222 COVID-19 vaccine. Notes on the study in general: Unmutated variant regions reportedly attract nearly half of all spike-specific TCRs. Once two AZD1222 doses were given, Spike-specific TCR breadth and depth went up.

Trimming removed 4 bases from V and 6 bases from J; junction bases left unmatched: 13. This CDR3 spans 18 amino acids. Looked up from germline, CDR1 is LNHDA and CDR2 is SQIVND (reference sequence). The method was immunoSEQ multiplex PCR; TCRdb's version includes in-frame clones alone and lacks a portion of them. The sample records some 130,000 clones, around 90% being singletons. A word on this clone: The antigen is not known.

The sample in question was peripheral blood, obtained on day 0 of AZD1222 vaccination. The clonotype comes from an adult in good health. V gene TRBV19 combines with J gene TRBJ2-3; 13 nucleotides agree with TRBD2. The CDR3, as DNA: TGTGCCAGTAGTAAGGCAACAAGGACTAGCGGGAGCGGTGATACGCAGTATTTT. Amino acids: CASSKATRTSGSGDTQYF. Full variable domain (missing parts from reference TRBV19 and TRBJ2-3): DGGITQSPKYLFRKEGQNVTLSCEQNLNHDAMYWYRQDPGQGLRLIYYSQIVNDFQKGDIAEGYSVSREKKESFPLTVTSAQKNPTAFYLCASSKATRTSGSGDTQYFGPGTRLTVL.